The present entry profiles one T cell receptor (beta chain) with its context. Its antigen is currently not known. Base qualities are not recorded, but no much larger clone differs from it by a single base. This was a case-control study nested in a cohort of healthcare workers in London, UK, who had nasopharyngeal swab PCR tests and blood samples taken every week. Healthcare workers were enrolled in the week of the UK lockdown, from 23 to 31 March 2020, and were followed every week for up to 16 weeks. The cysteine opens and the phenylalanine closes a CDR3 of 15 amino acids. The kept DNA is CDR3 alone, 45 bases in frame from the first base. Relative to germline, V is missing 5 bases and J is missing 0 bases, with 2 bases of the junction outside any gene match. This sample was included in a study of early T cells in non-severe SARS-CoV-2 infection (dated by TCRdb to the early 2020s). Broadly, across the study: Bulk RNA from unsorted whole blood was used for TCR sequencing, so alpha and beta chains could not be paired.

Library creation used 5' RACE. Instrument used: NextSeq 500. In the TCR library protocol, unique molecular identifiers were attached to individual cDNA molecules to correct for PCR bias and sequencing error. TCR alpha and beta chains were both sequenced, and the abundances of alpha and beta sequences in each sample were closely correlated with each other. In the paper's pipeline: Decombinator V4 was used to perform V gene, J gene and CDR3 annotation of TCR sequences. Expanded TCRs were defined as changing significantly between any two time points under a Poisson model with p below 0.0001. Abundances of TCRs were expressed as counts per million after normalisation to the total number of TCRs sequenced in each sample. TRAV1-2 paired with TRAJ12, TRAJ20 or TRAJ33 defined MAIT TCRs, while TRAV10 paired with TRAJ18 defined iNKT TCRs. VDJdb, accessed on 1 November 2021, was searched for TCRs annotated for CMV, EBV and SARS-CoV-2, and TCRs annotated for more than one antigen were excluded. In-frame beta chains were kept once TCRdb had trimmed the public reads at Q25 with fastp and called clones with MiXCR. Entries are consolidated by CDR3 protein sequence, retaining the most common genes and DNA. These V and J calls are TCRdb output, not the study's own analysis. This sample is represented by 50,000 to 70,000 distinct CDR3 sequences; about 15% of them were singletons. Less than 12% of the sample rests with the top ten.

Study-wide conclusions, independent of this receptor: VDJdb matching was skewed toward anti-spike CD8 responses and likely underestimated virus-specific expansions by missing private and CD4 specificities.

The V and J segments used are TRBV12-3 or TRBV12-4 and TRBJ2-3, with 10 junctional bases fitting TRBD2. This receptor was identified in an adult who was a healthcare worker with PCR-confirmed SARS-CoV-2 infection or an uninfected control (not recorded which). Sequencing used whole blood, obtained at baseline. The DNA sequence is TGTGCCAGCAGTGGACTAGCGGCCAGCACAGATACGCAGTATTTT. The translation is CASSGLAASTDTQYF.